The next 24 T cell receptor beta chains were all read from a single sample in a study of cytomegalovirus exposure and HLA in healthy donors. Researchers ran the PCR with 60 Vbeta and 13 Jbeta primers. The data were produced by immunoSEQ multiplex PCR, yet TCRdb's version contains in-frame clones alone and is incomplete. The sample lists approximately 170,000 clones; roughly 76% were seen once. The specimen was PBMCs. The receptors were sampled from a human donor in good health.

V usage is TRBV18 and J usage is TRBJ2-7; unclear D gene. Germline-derived CDR1 and CDR2 are KGHSH and LQKENI. V gave up 10 bases and J gave up 0 bases, with 13 bases separating them. The CDR3 contains 13 residues. The CDR3 loop is CATHEKSSYEQYF. CDR3 nucleotide sequence: TGTGCCACCCACGAGAAGAGCTCCTACGAGCAGTACTTC.

This clone was counted only a few times. This rearrangement joins TRBV4-3 to TRBJ1-1, with no clear D. V was cut by 0 bases and J by 4 bases, with 6 bases left in between. The CDR3 is made up of 13 amino acids. Germline CDR1 is LGHNA and CDR2 is YSLEER. CDR3: CASSQDPFTEAFF. CDR3 in DNA: TGCGCCAGCAGCCAAGACCCCTTCACTGAAGCTTTCTTT.

V and J are TRBV27 and TRBJ2-1; 9 nucleotides match TRBD1. This CDR3 has 12 residues. J gave up 15 bases and V 2 bases, and 5 bases lay outside the gene matches. Germline V lookup: CDR1 MNHEY, CDR2 SMNVEV (reference sequence). CDR3 sequence reads: CASSLVGTGWFF. The CDR3, as DNA: TGTGCCAGCAGTTTAGTTGGGACAGGGTGGTTCTTC.

The chain uses TRBV25-1 and TRBJ1-2; TRBD1 agrees at 11 bases. V was clipped by 4 bases and J by 7 bases; unmatched bases: 8. Germline CDR1 reads MGHDK; CDR2 reads SYGVNS. CDR3 size: 15 residues. The CDR3 DNA sequence: TGTGCCAGCAGTGTGGGACAGGGGGTTAGTCGTGGCTACACCTTC. It codes for CASSVGQGVSRGYTF.

The chain links TRBV5-8 to TRBJ2-7; D not certain. Looked up from germline, CDR1 is SGHTS and CDR2 is YDEGEE. Trimming shortened V by 2 bases and J by 3 bases, and 9 bases separated the two germline ends. This CDR3 has 13 residues. CDR3 region: CASSLKPLYEQYF. The CDR3 coding sequence is TGTGCCAGCAGCTTAAAGCCCCTCTACGAGCAGTACTTC. Full variable domain (remainder filled in from reference TRBV5-8 and TRBJ2-7): EAGVTQSPTHLIKTRGQQATLRCSPISGHTSVYWYQQALGLGLQFLLWYDEGEERNRGNFPPRFSGRQFPNYSSELNVNALELEDSALYLCASSLKPLYEQYFGPGTRLTVT.

This chain connects TRBV21-1 to TRBJ1-2; the listed D gene, TRBD1, was not tested against the DNA. TRBV21-1 is noted as a pseudogene. The CDR3 runs 13 residues. CDR3 region: CASSSGVVYGYTF. CDR3 nucleotide sequence: TGTGCCAGCAGCTCAGGGGTTGTCTATGGCTACACCTTC.

V and J are TRBV5-4 and TRBJ2-3, with 7 bases lining up with TRBD2. With V trimmed by 4 bases and J by 0 bases, 8 bases remained unmatched. This CDR3 spans 16 amino acids. Germline V gene data show CDR1 as SGHNT and CDR2 as YYREEE (reference sequence). CDR3 DNA sequence: TGTGCCAGCAGCGATCCCTTCGGGGGGAGCACAGATACGCAGTATTTT. Amino acid sequence: CASSDPFGGSTDTQYF.

This clone came up a few times. J is TRBJ2-7 and V is TRBV11-3; 7 bases are a match to TRBD2. V was clipped by 2 bases and J by 0 bases; unmatched bases: 4. There are 15 residues in the CDR3. Germline V gene lookup returns CDR1 SGHNT and CDR2 YENEEA. CDR3 loop: CASSLFGGSSYEQYF. DNA for the CDR3: TGTGCCAGCAGCTTATTCGGCGGGAGCTCCTACGAGCAGTACTTC.

This clone has more than one count but fewer than ten. The genes are TRBV6-1 and TRBJ1-2, with TRBD1 matching over 7 bases. Trimming removed 6 bases from V and 7 bases from J; junction bases left unmatched: 8. The CDR3 runs to 13 residues. Germline V gene data show CDR1 as MNHNS and CDR2 as SASEGT. The CDR3 region is CASRKQGSFGYTF. The CDR3 region has the DNA TGTGCCAGCAGAAAACAGGGGTCGTTTGGCTACACCTTC.

The chain carries TRBV7-2 and TRBJ1-1, with D possibly matching TRBD1 (6 bases). Trimming removed 5 bases at V and 1 base at J, with 17 bases between. CDR3 size: 16 residues. CDR1 is SGHTA, CDR2 FQGNSA, per germline. The CDR3 loop is CASSGRGGGRNTEAFF. In DNA form, the CDR3 reads TGTGCCAGCAGCGGGAGAGGGGGGGGTAGGAACACTGAAGCTTTCTTT.

V gene TRBV15 combines with J gene TRBJ1-2; D is undetermined. CDR1 LNHNV and CDR2 YYDKDF come from the germline V gene (reference sequence). The CDR3 is made up of 15 amino acids. Between the trimmed V and J ends, which lost 6 bases and 2 bases, there was a span of 16 bases. The CDR3 protein is CATRTHGWENYGYTF. DNA of the CDR3: TGTGCCACCAGGACCCATGGTTGGGAGAACTATGGCTACACCTTC.

V is TRBV5-1 and J is TRBJ2-7; the D gene is possibly TRBD2 (6 bases). Germline CDR1 is SGHRS and CDR2 is YFSETQ. Trimming took off 0 bases at V and 2 bases at J, with 12 bases between the two ends. The CDR3 sequence is 15 residues long. In DNA, the CDR3 is TGCGCCAGCAGCTTGGCCTGGGGGGTCGCCTACGAGCAGTACTTC. As protein: CASSLAWGVAYEQYF.

V and J are TRBV5-4 and TRBJ2-7; 8 bases line up with TRBD2. CDR3 size: 14 residues. V shed 5 bases and J 0 bases; nucleotides not matched to a gene: 4. CDR1 and CDR2 from the germline V gene are SGHNT and YYREEE (reference sequence). This chain's CDR3 is CASRERGSSYEQYF. The CDR3 coding sequence is TGTGCCAGCAGGGAGCGGGGGAGCTCCTACGAGCAGTACTTC.

V and J are TRBV9 and TRBJ1-2; D unresolved. The CDR3 loop spans 15 amino acids. V lost 4 bases to trimming and J lost 0 bases, with 13 bases between them. Germline lookup yields CDR1 SGDLS and CDR2 YYNGEE. The CDR3 spells CASSLPITANYGYTF. The CDR3 DNA reads as TGTGCCAGCAGCCTACCGATCACAGCTAACTATGGCTACACCTTC. The full variable domain, its missing parts supplied by reference TRBV9 and TRBJ1-2, is DSGVTQTPKHLITATGQRVTLRCSPRSGDLSVYWYQQSLDQGLQFLIQYYNGEERAKGNILERFSAQQFPDLHSELNLSSLELGDSALYFCASSLPITANYGYTFGSGTRLTVV.

J is TRBJ1-2 and V is TRBV27; maybe TRBD1 (5 bases). V was clipped by 6 bases and J by 6 bases, with 8 bases between them. This CDR3 is built from 11 residues. The germline CDR1 and CDR2 sequences are MNHEY and SMNVEV (reference sequence). The CDR3 loop is CASSRGDGYTF. The CDR3 DNA is TGTGCCAGCAGCCGGGGGGATGGCTACACCTTC.

The V and J genes are TRBV4-3 and TRBJ1-4, with D uncertain. This CDR3 spans 17 amino acids. V was shortened by 1 base and J by 4 bases, with 16 bases between the two germline ends. In germline, CDR1 is LGHNA, CDR2 YSLEER. DNA for the CDR3: TGCGCCAGCAGCCAAGGCCGGATGGGGAGGGATAATGAAAAACTGTTTTTT. This sequence encodes CASSQGRMGRDNEKLFF.

CDR3 in DNA: TGTGCCAGTAGTATAGGGGGACTAGCGTCTAGCACAGATACGCAGTATTTT. Encoded protein: CASSIGGLASSTDTQYF. The chain couples TRBV19 to TRBJ2-3; the match to TRBD2 covers 10 bases. This CDR3 has 17 amino acids. In germline, CDR1 is LNHDA, CDR2 SQIVND (reference sequence). The V gene end was trimmed by 1 base and the J gene end by 0 bases; junction bases not matched to a gene: 4.

The J gene is TRBJ2-3, the V gene TRBV6-5; TRBD2 matches 8 bases. CDR3 length: 16 residues. Unmatched junction bases numbered 9, after V lost 4 bases and J lost 3 bases. Germline-derived CDR1 and CDR2 are MNHEY and SVGAGI. DNA for the CDR3: TGTGCCAGCAGTTCGTCGGGGGGGATCGGGACAGATACGCAGTATTTT. Residues: CASSSSGGIGTDTQYF.

This sequence joins TRBV4-3 and TRBJ2-7, with D perhaps matching TRBD1 (6 bases). The CDR3 spans 16 residues. Trimming took off 3 bases at V and 4 bases at J, with 19 bases between the two ends. The germline V gene encodes CDR1 LGHNA and CDR2 YSLEER. CDR3 in DNA: TGCGCCAGCAGCCAGGGACACCGGAACCCCATTTACGAGCAGTACTTC. Translated: CASSQGHRNPIYEQYF.

This chain links TRBV5-4 with TRBJ1-4, with 8 bases matching TRBD1. The CDR3 runs 15 residues. The V segment lost 0 bases and the J segment 6 bases; nucleotides outside the gene matches: 4. Germline V CDR1 and CDR2: SGHNT, YYREEE (reference sequence). The CDR3 coding sequence is TGTGCCAGCAGCTTGGGACAGGGGAGAGATGAAAAACTGTTTTTT. This translates into CASSLGQGRDEKLFF.

The chain combines TRBV10-3 with TRBJ1-6, with 9 bases matching TRBD1. J gave up 7 bases and V 7 bases, and 8 bases lay outside the gene matches. CDR1 is ENHRY, CDR2 SYGVKD, per germline. The CDR3 is 15 amino acids. The CDR3 spells CAIKYGTGPNSPLHF. The CDR3 coding sequence is TGTGCCATCAAGTACGGGACAGGGCCAAATTCACCCCTCCACTTT.

The CDR3 DNA sequence: TGTGCCAGCAGTTTATCGGCAGGGGGGTCCTACGAGCAGTACTTC. The encoded protein is CASSLSAGGSYEQYF. This rearrangement joins TRBV27 to TRBJ2-7; D might be TRBD1 (7 bases). Trimming pared 0 bases from V and 1 base from J, leaving 10 bases between. CDR3 length equals 15 residues. Germline V lookup: CDR1 MNHEY, CDR2 SMNVEV (reference sequence).

This clone came up a few times. The chain links TRBV7-2 to TRBJ2-7; TRBD2 might be the D (5 bases). The length of the CDR3 is 14 residues. V was trimmed by 5 bases and J by 0 bases, leaving 11 bases between them. The germline V gene encodes CDR1 SGHTA and CDR2 FQGNSA. CDR3 DNA sequence: TGTGCCAGCAGCCGGAAGGCGGGCTCCTACGAGCAGTACTTC. Translating gives CASSRKAGSYEQYF.

The chain recombines TRBV5-1 with TRBJ2-1; D possibly corresponds to TRBD1 (5 bases). Germline V gene lookup returns CDR1 SGHRS and CDR2 YFSETQ. This CDR3 is 13 amino acids long. V was cut by 4 bases and J by 10 bases, with 15 bases left in between. CDR3 residues: CASSLLTDGEQFF. The CDR3 DNA reads TGCGCCAGCAGCCTACTGACAGACGGAGAGCAGTTCTTC.